The present T cell receptor beta chain was sequenced within a study of technical replicates of blood from a few donors. This CDR3 is built from 15 residues. TCRdb keeps only in-frame clones here, not all; method: immunoSEQ multiplex PCR. The sample lists around 68,000 clones; about 97% were seen once. This TCR came from a human donor in good health. Sequencing input: T cells isolated from PBMCs. The chain recombines TRBV21-1 with TRBJ1-2; the D call in the table, TRBD1, was not verified against the DNA. TRBV21-1 is annotated as a pseudogene. The CDR3 loop reads CASTSFAGKRNGYTF. The CDR3 DNA is TGTGCCAGCACCTCTTTTGCAGGGAAAAGAAATGGCTACACCTTC.